This T cell receptor beta chain was captured in a study of T cells in Graves' hyperthyroidism and ophthalmopathy. When ophthalmopathy did not progress within 18 months, Graves' hyperthyroidism was considered stable. The diagnoses drew upon clinical symptoms, serum thyroxine and TRAb, thyroid ultrasound and orbital computed tomography. Germline CDR1 reads GTSNPN; CDR2 reads SVGIG (reference sequence). This CDR3 region has 13 residues. V lost 5 bases and J lost 6, with 16 bases in between. This clonotype was detected ten times or more. The investigators amplified TCR beta CDR3 regions from RNA transcripts. TCR CDR3 regions were first amplified by RT-PCR with HTBI primers. One entry per CDR3 protein results from TCRdb running MiXCR on the multiplex PCR reads. The repertoire holds roughly 740,000 distinct CDR3 sequences, about 16% seen once, with 8.4% in the top ten.

Sequenced input: blood. The chain recombines TRBV30 with TRBJ1-1; weak D call: TRBD1 (5 bases). The clonotype was recovered from a man younger than 30 with Graves' hyperthyroidism. The CDR3 DNA is TGTGCCTGGGTGTTCCCAGGGACCCCTGAAGCTTTCTTT. It specifies CAWVFPGTPEAFF.